Here is one T cell receptor (beta chain) with its context. Its target is not known. The sample originates from a study of spatial heterogeneity in lung cancer. In the study overall: Beta-chain sequences consistently outnumbered alpha-chain sequences in detection. General study points: Resection saw ubiquitous expanded tumor TCRs appear in blood more than follow-up did.

Described time point: sample taken at primary tumor resection. Sequencing was performed on whole RNA extracted from tumor and nontumor lung tissue, or from frozen PBMC, and the material was left unsorted. More than 70 TRACERx patients with early, untreated non-small cell lung cancer donated samples. The study tagged each TCR cDNA molecule with a unique molecular identifier. One entry per CDR3 protein, called by TCRdb with MiXCR from the 5' RACE reads. The sample has about 75,000 distinct CDR3 sequences; about an eighth are singletons. The CDR3 contains 13 residues. The V gene lost 10 bases and the J gene lost 4 bases, with 16 bases spanning the gap.

The genes are TRBV12-3 or TRBV12-4 and TRBJ1-1, with D maybe TRBD1 (5 bases). The specimen was PBMCs, collected at surgery. This clonotype originated in a male donor with early-stage non-small cell lung cancer. The CDR3 protein is CATLKFGATEAFF. CDR3 bases: TGTGCCACTCTAAAATTCGGGGCCACTGAAGCTTTCTTT.